These 20 T cell receptor beta chains were all obtained from the same sample, sequenced in a study of regulatory T cells in long-lasting Graves disease. Relying on iRepertoire HTBI primers and Arm-PCR of CDR3 regions, the team built TCR beta libraries. Each CDR3 protein is one row after TCRdb ran MiXCR on the multiplex PCR reads. The sample lists a few hundred thousand distinct CDR3 sequences, 15% occurring once. Time point meaning: newly diagnosed GD, antithyroid drugs for less than 3 months. With RNA extracted from PBMCs as input, the TCR library was made. These data also formed part of another study, on T cells in Graves' hyperthyroidism and ophthalmopathy.

The sequenced sample was peripheral blood mononuclear cells (PBMCs), obtained at new diagnosis, from a patient treated with antithyroid drugs. The receptors come from a woman in her forties with Graves disease.

In its sample, this clonotype was seen a few times. A much larger clone differs from this one at a single base, so this may be a read error. The CDR3 does not close with the conserved phenylalanine or tryptophan, likely indicating a read error. CDR3 region: CASSVGGGEQYS. The CDR3 DNA sequence: TGTGCCAGCAGCGTAGGAGGAGGCGAGCAGTACTCC. The rearrangement uses TRBV9 and TRBJ2-7, with D possibly matching TRBD2 (5 bases). This CDR3 has 12 amino acids. Germline-derived CDR1 and CDR2 are SGDLS and YYNGEE. The V and J ends lost 0 bases and 6 bases respectively, with 7 bases between them.

This clonotype was picked up many times. J is TRBJ2-1 and V is TRBV24-1; 8 nucleotides agree with TRBD2. CDR1 is KGHDR and CDR2 is SFDVKD in the germline V gene. V shed 6 bases, J shed 8 bases, and the junction held 8 bases outside the gene matches. This CDR3 has 14 amino acids. The CDR3 coding sequence is TGTGCCACCAGTTCGACTAGCGCTCCGGATGAGCAGTTCTTC. Amino acids: CATSSTSAPDEQFF.

V and J are TRBV5-1 and TRBJ2-1; D is perhaps TRBD1 or TRBD2 (5 bases each). This CDR3 contains 15 residues. Trimming took off 4 bases at V and 8 bases at J, with 19 bases between the two ends. Germline loops: CDR1 SGHRS, CDR2 YFSETQ. The CDR3 loop reads CASSLRNGVGDEQFF. CDR3 DNA: TGCGCCAGCAGCCTGCGGAACGGGGTAGGGGATGAGCAGTTCTTC.

This clonotype occurred many times. This CDR3 reads CASSLVDEKLFF. CDR3 nucleotides: TGTGCCAGCAGCTTAGTCGATGAAAAACTGTTTTTT. This chain connects TRBV11-2 to TRBJ1-4; D gene uncertain. This CDR3 has 12 residues. Germline V gene sequence: CDR1 SGHAT, CDR2 FQNNGV. Trimming pared 1 base from V and 6 bases from J, leaving 3 bases between.

This clonotype was detected many times. The chain links TRBV11-2 to TRBJ2-3; 11 bases agree with TRBD2. CDR3 length: 17 residues. From germline, CDR1 is SGHAT and CDR2 FQNNGV. The J segment lost 1 base and the V segment lost 4 bases, leaving 7 bases of the junction unmatched. CDR3 in amino acids: CASSSPIAGGGTDTQYF. The CDR3 region has the DNA TGTGCCAGCAGCTCCCCAATAGCGGGAGGGGGCACAGATACGCAGTATTTT.

The chain combines TRBV2 with TRBJ2-2; 14 positions match TRBD2. Looked up from germline, CDR1 is SNHLY and CDR2 is FYNNEI. This CDR3 has 19 residues. J was trimmed by 2 bases and V by 9 bases; bases with no gene match: 14. CDR3 DNA sequence: TGTGCCAGTATACCGGGACTAGCGGGAGCGAGCGGAAACACCGGGGAGCTGTTTTTT. It specifies CASIPGLAGASGNTGELFF.

In this sample, this clonotype turned up a few times. CDR3 in DNA: TGTGCCAGCAGTGAATCCTATGGACGGACCTTACCTAACTATGGCTACACCTTC. Translating gives CASSESYGRTLPNYGYTF. This chain connects TRBV25-1 to TRBJ1-2; D is ambiguous. The CDR3 sequence is 18 residues long. CDR1 MGHDK and CDR2 SYGVNS come from the germline V gene. With 1 base removed from V and 0 bases from J, the gap between germline ends came to 18 bases.

This clonotype was seen once. A clone one base away is much larger, so this may be a read error. This chain connects TRBV5-1 to TRBJ2-1, with D hard to call. Germline V gene data show CDR1 as SGHRS and CDR2 as YFSETQ. This CDR3 spans 14 amino acids. Trimming took 4 bases from V and 6 from J, leaving 14 bases between them. The CDR3 region has the DNA TGCGCCAGCAGCCTCAGGAACGACGGCAATGAGCAGTTCTTC. This sequence encodes CASSLRNDGNEQFF.

The chain is built from TRBV4-1 and TRBJ2-7; 8 bases are shared with TRBD1. Germline V gives CDR1 MGHRA, CDR2 YSYEKL. V dropped 1 base and J dropped 3; count of bases not matched to a gene: 11. The CDR3 has 17 residues. DNA of the CDR3: TGCGCCAGCAGCCAAGGGACAGGGCGACCCGCCGTCTACGAGCAGTACTTC. This encodes CASSQGTGRPAVYEQYF.

This clonotype was seen repeatedly, ten times or more. V is TRBV2 and J is TRBJ1-3; 9 nucleotides match TRBD1. After removal of 5 bases from V and 3 bases from J, the junction contained 8 bases not matched to a gene. CDR3 length equals 16 residues. CDR1 SNHLY and CDR2 FYNNEI come from the germline V gene. Here the CDR3 reads CASSLKGQGNGNTIYF. CDR3 coding DNA: TGTGCCAGCAGTTTAAAGGGACAGGGTAATGGAAACACCATATATTTT.

The rearrangement joins TRBV7-9 to TRBJ2-5; D may be TRBD2 (5 bases). The CDR3 covers 15 residues. Germline-derived CDR1 and CDR2 are SEHNR and FQNEAQ (reference sequence). Trimming took 0 bases from V and 2 from J, leaving 10 bases between them. The CDR3 coding sequence is TGTGCCAGCAGCTTAGCGTTTCGGGGTCAAGAGACCCAGTACTTC. This sequence encodes CASSLAFRGQETQYF.

This clonotype was seen a few times. The chain joins TRBV28 to TRBJ2-1; the match to TRBD2 covers 10 bases. V was clipped by 4 bases and J by 4 bases; unmatched bases: 4. Germline V CDR1 and CDR2: MDHEN, SYDVKM. CDR3 length equals 15 residues. CDR3 protein: CASSYGLAEYNEQFF. In DNA form, the CDR3 reads TGTGCCAGCAGTTATGGACTAGCGGAGTACAATGAGCAGTTCTTC.

This clonotype was observed a few times. The rearrangement links TRBV25-1 to TRBJ2-7; 8 nucleotides line up with TRBD1. CDR1 and CDR2 (germline): MGHDK, SYGVNS. The CDR3 consists of 14 residues. V shed 4 bases and J 0 bases; nucleotides not matched to a gene: 2. CDR3 residues: CASSGRGHSYEQYF. The CDR3 DNA is TGTGCCAGCAGTGGCAGGGGGCACTCCTACGAGCAGTACTTC.

This clonotype was detected many times. V is TRBV7-2 and J is TRBJ1-4; D call uncertain. This CDR3 is built from 13 residues. The germline V and J ends were trimmed by 5 bases and 3 bases, with 7 bases remaining between them. Germline CDR1 is SGHTA and CDR2 is FQGNSA. The CDR3 region is CASSAAPNEKLFF. The CDR3 DNA follows: TGTGCCAGCAGCGCCGCTCCTAATGAAAAACTGTTTTTT.

This rearrangement joins TRBV4-3 to TRBJ1-1, with 8 positions matching TRBD1. The CDR3 consists of 14 residues. The V segment lost 4 bases and the J segment 4 bases; nucleotides outside the gene matches: 5. In germline, CDR1 is LGHNA, CDR2 YSLEER. CDR3 protein: CASSLTGEGTEAFF. CDR3 DNA sequence: TGCGCCAGCAGCCTGACAGGGGAAGGCACTGAAGCTTTCTTT.

Only a few counts were recorded for this clonotype. CDR3 in amino acids: CASSRTAVQPQHF. The CDR3 DNA is TGTGCCAGCAGCCGGACGGCCGTTCAGCCCCAGCATTTT. The V and J genes are TRBV5-5 and TRBJ1-5; D gene unclear. The CDR3 has 13 residues. V was clipped by 4 bases and J by 6 bases, with 11 bases between them. Looked up from germline, CDR1 is SGHKS and CDR2 is YYEKEE (reference sequence).

V and J are TRBV6-2 or TRBV6-3 and TRBJ2-1, with 12 bases fitting TRBD2. The CDR3 spans 15 residues. CDR1 is MNHEY, CDR2 SVGEGT, per germline. V was clipped by 6 bases and J by 5 bases; unmatched bases: 5. Here the CDR3 DNA reads TGTGCCAGCAGCCCAACTAGCGGGGGGCACAATGAGCAGTTCTTC. It codes for CASSPTSGGHNEQFF.

This clonotype was observed many times. The rearrangement links TRBV12-3 or TRBV12-4 to TRBJ1-6; D uncertain. Trimming left V 2 bases short and J 7 bases short, with 6 bases between. The CDR3 contains 13 residues. Written as DNA, the CDR3 is TGTGCCAGCAGTTTAAAGTGGAATTCACCCCTCCACTTT. It specifies CASSLKWNSPLHF.

This clonotype was observed a few times. A clone one base away is much larger, so this may be a read error. The gene calls are TRBV12-3 or TRBV12-4 and TRBJ2-5, with D possibly being TRBD2 (5 bases). The CDR3 covers 16 residues. V was trimmed by 4 bases and J by 5 bases, leaving 20 bases between them. The CDR3 protein is CASSSHLRSTGETQYF. The CDR3, as DNA: TGTGCCAGCAGTTCTCACCTGCGCTCAACGGGGGAGACCCAGTACTTC.

Ten or more counts support this clonotype. The chain recombines TRBV29-1 with TRBJ2-3; 7 bases fit TRBD2. Germline-derived CDR1 and CDR2 are SQVTM and ANQGSEA. There are 12 residues in the CDR3. V shed 6 bases, J shed 4 bases, and the junction held 4 bases outside the gene matches. The CDR3 here is CSVNGLADTQYF. The DNA of the CDR3 is TGCAGCGTGAACGGACTAGCAGATACGCAGTATTTT.